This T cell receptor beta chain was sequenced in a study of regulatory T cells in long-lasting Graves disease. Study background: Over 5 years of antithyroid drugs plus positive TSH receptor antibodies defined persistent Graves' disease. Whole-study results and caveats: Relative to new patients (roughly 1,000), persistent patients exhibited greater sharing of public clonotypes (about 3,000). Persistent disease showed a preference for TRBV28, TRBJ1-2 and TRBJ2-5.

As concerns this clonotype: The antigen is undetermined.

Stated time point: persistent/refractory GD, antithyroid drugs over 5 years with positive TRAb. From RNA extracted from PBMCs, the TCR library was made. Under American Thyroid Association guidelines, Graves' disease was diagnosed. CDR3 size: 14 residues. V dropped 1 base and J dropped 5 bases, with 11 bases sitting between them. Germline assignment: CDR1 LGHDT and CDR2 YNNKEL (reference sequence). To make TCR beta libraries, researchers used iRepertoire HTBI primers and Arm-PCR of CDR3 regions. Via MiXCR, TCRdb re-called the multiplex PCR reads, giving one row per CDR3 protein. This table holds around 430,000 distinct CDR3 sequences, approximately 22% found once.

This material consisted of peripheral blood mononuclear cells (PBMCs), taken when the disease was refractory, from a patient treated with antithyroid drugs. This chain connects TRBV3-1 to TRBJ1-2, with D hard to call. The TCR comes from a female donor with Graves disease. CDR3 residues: CASSQVPREYGYTF. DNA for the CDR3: TGTGCCAGCAGCCAAGTACCACGGGAGTATGGCTACACCTTC.